The present T cell receptor (beta chain) was sequenced within a study of prognosis after radiotherapy for stage I lung cancer (dated by TCRdb to the early 2020s). In the study overall: Between early 2018 and early 2019, fewer than 20 patients with stage I NSCLC were enrolled in Nanjing, China. The study profiled peripheral blood TCR beta repertoires from stage I NSCLC patients before and after stereotactic body radiotherapy and related them to distant failure. Using image-guided IMRT or VMAT, SBRT was delivered in 3 to 5 fractions at a biologically effective dose of at least 100 Gy. In every patient, SBRT was given without any concurrent therapy. Every patient was regarded as medically inoperable, because of comorbidities in around eleven cases and refusal of surgery in about 7 cases. On tumor histology, twelve patients had adenocarcinoma and six to eight had squamous cell carcinoma. The cohort comprised roughly 12 men and about six women with a median age of around 73 years, ranging from roughly 53 to 84 years. Patients with newly diagnosed primary stage I lung tumors numbered approximately 13, with five others having oligometastatic NSCLC after surgical resection of the primary tumor. For each of the roughly 20 patients, one blood sample was taken before SBRT and one after, so the study sequenced 38 samples in total. After SBRT, distant metastases developed in about 20% of the 19 patients at a median of 7 months, while the remaining 15 patients had no significant progression. The paper's findings and limits, for the study overall: After SBRT, the number of unique TCR clones decreased (median approximately 10,000 before versus some 6,400 after; Wilcoxon paired P=0.011). Tumor specificity of expanded TCR clones was not determined. The study was limited by the small cohort and short follow-up, and independent validation of the study findings is required. Post-SBRT Shannon entropy and its change from baseline were lower in patients who developed distant metastases; baseline Shannon entropy was not associated with metastases. TRBV and TRBJ usage frequencies reportedly varied with metastasis status, involving two V genes at baseline and about 10 V and two J genes after SBRT. No adjustment for multiple comparisons was applied to any of the reported P values.

The germline V gene specifies MDHEN as CDR1 and SYDVKM as CDR2. The germline V and J ends show losses of 5 bases and 11 bases respectively, and no gene match explains 17 bases of the junction. The CDR3 holds 15 amino acids from the cysteine to the phenylalanine. The only DNA kept is the CDR3, 45 bases in frame from the first base. Two rounds of multiplex PCR were used to amplify the TCR beta CDR3 region from genomic DNA. The first PCR round used primers specific to each TRBV and TRBJ gene, and the primer sequences were filed in Chinese patent CN105087789A. The second PCR round used universal primers. The Roche High Pure PCR Template Preparation Kit was used to extract genomic DNA from frozen PBMCs. Paired-end sequencing with 151 bp reads was performed on the libraries using an Illumina HiSeq 3000. Per the authors' processing: CutAdapt was used to remove raw reads lacking the multiplex PCR primer sequences. PEAR was used to merge high-quality paired reads into contigs. MiXCR assigned TRB V, D and J gene segments to each contig by aligning to reference sequences. CDR3 sequences were clustered by base quality and sequence similarity to remove sequencing errors. Diversity was measured as Shannon entropy normalized by the natural log of productive TCR sequence number. To get clonality, Shannon entropy was divided by the natural log of the number of unique clonotypes, and that result was subtracted from one. The Youden index of ROC curves was used to select progression-free survival cut-offs for repertoire metrics, and analyses were performed in R 3.5.3. TCRdb reprocessing: public reads trimmed at Q25 with fastp, clones called with MiXCR, in-frame beta chains kept. Rows matching on CDR3 protein sequence are summarized as one entry with the most common DNA and genes. What appears here as the V and J calls and clone size reflects TCRdb's work, not the paper's. Across this sample there are fewer than 35,000 distinct CDR3 sequences, with roughly 49% seen only once. The ten largest clonotypes hold about 15% of the sample.

A history of other malignancies or of prior chemotherapy or radiotherapy was absent in all patients, and node-negative disease was shown on CT and PET/CT in all patients. At each of the two time points, 6 to 7.5 milliliters of peripheral venous blood were collected into EDTA tubes. Ficoll-Paque Plus density-gradient centrifugation was used to isolate PBMCs. Right after collection, samples were placed at -80 degrees C and kept there until analysis. About this clonotype: The clone's antigen remains unknown. It has no much larger one-base neighbor in the sample; base qualities were not kept.

Sequenced material: PBMCs, taken before or after stereotactic body radiation therapy (not recorded which). The source is a donor at least 50 years old with non-small cell lung cancer. The sequence is built from TRBV28 and TRBJ1-1; 7 nucleotides in the junction match TRBD1. CDR3 protein: CASSGFRRGGGNAFF. At the DNA level, the sequence is TGTGCCAGCAGTGGTTTCCGAAGAGGGGGCGGTAATGCTTTCTTT.